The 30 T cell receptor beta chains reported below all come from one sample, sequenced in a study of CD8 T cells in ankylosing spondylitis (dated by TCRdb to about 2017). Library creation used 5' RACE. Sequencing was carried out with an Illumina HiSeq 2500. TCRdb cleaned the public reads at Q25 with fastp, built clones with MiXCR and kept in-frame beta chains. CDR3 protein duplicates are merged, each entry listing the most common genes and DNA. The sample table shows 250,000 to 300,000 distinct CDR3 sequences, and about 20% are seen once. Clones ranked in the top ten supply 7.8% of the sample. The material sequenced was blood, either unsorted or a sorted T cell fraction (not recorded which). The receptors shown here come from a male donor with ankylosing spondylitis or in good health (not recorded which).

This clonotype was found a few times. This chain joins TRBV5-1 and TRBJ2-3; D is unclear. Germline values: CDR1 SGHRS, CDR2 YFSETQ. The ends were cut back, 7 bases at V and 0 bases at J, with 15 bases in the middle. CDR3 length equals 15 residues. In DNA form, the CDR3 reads TGCGCCAGCGCTGAGAGTCATCCTAGCACAGATACGCAGTATTTT. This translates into CASAESHPSTDTQYF.

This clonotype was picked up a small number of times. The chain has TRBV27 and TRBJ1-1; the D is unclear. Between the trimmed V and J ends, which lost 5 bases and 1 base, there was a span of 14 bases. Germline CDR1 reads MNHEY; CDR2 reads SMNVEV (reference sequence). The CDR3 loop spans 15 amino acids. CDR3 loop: CASSPSRNPNTEAFF. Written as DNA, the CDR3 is TGTGCCAGCAGTCCCTCGAGGAACCCGAACACTGAAGCTTTCTTT.

CDR3 amino acids: CASIQGQPMNTEAFF. Written as DNA, the CDR3 is TGTGCCAGCATTCAGGGACAGCCAATGAACACTGAAGCTTTCTTT. V is TRBV6-1 and J is TRBJ1-1; TRBD1 matches 7 bases. Germline V gives CDR1 MNHNS, CDR2 SASEGT. CDR3 length equals 15 residues. V gave up 7 bases and J gave up 0 bases; unmatched junction bases: 8.

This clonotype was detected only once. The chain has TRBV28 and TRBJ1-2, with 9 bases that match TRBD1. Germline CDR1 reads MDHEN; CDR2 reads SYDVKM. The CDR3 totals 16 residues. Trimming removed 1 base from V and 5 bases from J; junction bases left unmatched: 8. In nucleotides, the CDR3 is TGTGCCAGCAGTTTATCGGGACAGGGTTTTTCTTATGGCTACACCTTC. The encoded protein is CASSLSGQGFSYGYTF.

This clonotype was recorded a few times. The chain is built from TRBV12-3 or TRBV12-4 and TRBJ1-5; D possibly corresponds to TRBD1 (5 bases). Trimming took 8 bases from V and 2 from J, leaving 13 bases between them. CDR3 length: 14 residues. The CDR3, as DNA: TGTGCCAGCGGGGGGGGGATTGGCAATCAGCCCCAGCATTTT. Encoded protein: CASGGGIGNQPQHF.

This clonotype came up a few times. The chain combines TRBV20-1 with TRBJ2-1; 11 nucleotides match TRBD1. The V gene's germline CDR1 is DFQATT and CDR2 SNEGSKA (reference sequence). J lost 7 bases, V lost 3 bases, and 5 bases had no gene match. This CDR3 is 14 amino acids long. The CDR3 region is CSARPGQGGNEQFF. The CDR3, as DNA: TGCAGTGCTAGGCCGGGACAGGGGGGAAATGAGCAGTTCTTC.

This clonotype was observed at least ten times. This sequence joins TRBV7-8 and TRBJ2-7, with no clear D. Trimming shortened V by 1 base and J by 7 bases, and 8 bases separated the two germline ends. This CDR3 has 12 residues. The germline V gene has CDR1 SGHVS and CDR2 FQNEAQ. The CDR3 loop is CASSLDLGEQYV. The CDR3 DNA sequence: TGTGCCAGCAGCTTAGATCTGGGGGAGCAGTACGTC.

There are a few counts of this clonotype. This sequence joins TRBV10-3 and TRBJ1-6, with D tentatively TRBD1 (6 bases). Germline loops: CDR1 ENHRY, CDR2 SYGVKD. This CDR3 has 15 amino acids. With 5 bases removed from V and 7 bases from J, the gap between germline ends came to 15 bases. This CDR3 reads CAISPGEQRNSPLHF. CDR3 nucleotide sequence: TGTGCCATCAGTCCAGGGGAGCAAAGGAATTCACCCCTCCACTTT.

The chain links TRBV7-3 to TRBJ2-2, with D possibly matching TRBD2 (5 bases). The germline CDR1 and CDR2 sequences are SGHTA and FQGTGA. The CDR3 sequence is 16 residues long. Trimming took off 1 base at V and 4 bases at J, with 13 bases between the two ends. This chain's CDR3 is CASSLMRARGTGELFF. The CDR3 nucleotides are TGTGCCAGCAGCTTAATGAGGGCTCGAGGCACCGGGGAGCTGTTTTTT.

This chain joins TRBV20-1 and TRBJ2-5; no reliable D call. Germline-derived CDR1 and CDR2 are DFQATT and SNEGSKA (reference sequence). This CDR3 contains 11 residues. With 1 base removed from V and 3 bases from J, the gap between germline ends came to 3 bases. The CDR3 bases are TGCAGTGCTAGAGCAGAAGAGACCCAGTACTTC. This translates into CSARAEETQYF.

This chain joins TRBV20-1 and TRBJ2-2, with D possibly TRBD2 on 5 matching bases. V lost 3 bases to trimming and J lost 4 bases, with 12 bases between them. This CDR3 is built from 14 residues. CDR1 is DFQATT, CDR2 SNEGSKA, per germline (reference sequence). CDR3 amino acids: CSASSGFRTGELFF. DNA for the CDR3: TGCAGTGCTAGTTCGGGGTTCCGCACCGGGGAGCTGTTTTTT.

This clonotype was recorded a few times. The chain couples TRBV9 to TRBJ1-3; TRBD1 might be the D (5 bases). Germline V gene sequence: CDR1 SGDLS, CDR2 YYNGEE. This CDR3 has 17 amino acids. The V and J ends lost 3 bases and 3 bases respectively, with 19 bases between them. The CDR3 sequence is CASSERDGGNFGNTIYF. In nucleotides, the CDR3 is TGTGCCAGCAGCGAACGGGACGGCGGCAACTTTGGAAACACCATATATTTT. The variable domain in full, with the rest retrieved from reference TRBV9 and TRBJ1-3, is DSGVTQTPKHLITATGQRVTLRCSPRSGDLSVYWYQQSLDQGLQFLIQYYNGEERAKGNILERFSAQQFPDLHSELNLSSLELGDSALYFCASSERDGGNFGNTIYFGEGSWLTVV.

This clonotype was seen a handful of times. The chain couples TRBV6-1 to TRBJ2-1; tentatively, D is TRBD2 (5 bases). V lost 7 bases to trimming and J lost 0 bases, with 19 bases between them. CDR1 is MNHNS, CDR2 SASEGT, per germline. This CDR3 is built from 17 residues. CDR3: CASKAIRGAVSYNEQFF. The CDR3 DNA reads TGTGCCAGCAAAGCTATTCGGGGAGCGGTCTCCTACAATGAGCAGTTCTTC.

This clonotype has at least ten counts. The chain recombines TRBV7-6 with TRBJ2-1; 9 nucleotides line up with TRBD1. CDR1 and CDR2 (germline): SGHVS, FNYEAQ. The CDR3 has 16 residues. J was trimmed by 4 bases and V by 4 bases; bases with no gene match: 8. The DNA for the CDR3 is TGTGCCAGCAGCTCGATAACCGGGACAGGGTACAATGAGCAGTTCTTC. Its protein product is CASSSITGTGYNEQFF.

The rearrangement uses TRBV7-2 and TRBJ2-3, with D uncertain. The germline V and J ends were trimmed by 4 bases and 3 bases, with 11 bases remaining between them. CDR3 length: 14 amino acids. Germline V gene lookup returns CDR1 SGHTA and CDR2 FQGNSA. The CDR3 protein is CASSSETWTDTQYF. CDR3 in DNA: TGTGCCAGCAGCTCTGAGACTTGGACAGATACGCAGTATTTT.

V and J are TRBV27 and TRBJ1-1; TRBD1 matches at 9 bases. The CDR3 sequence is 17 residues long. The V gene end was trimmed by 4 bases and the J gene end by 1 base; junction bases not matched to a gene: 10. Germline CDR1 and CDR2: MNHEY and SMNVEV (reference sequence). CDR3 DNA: TGTGCCAGCAGTTCGGGACAGGGTGAACGGAAGAACACTGAAGCTTTCTTT. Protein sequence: CASSSGQGERKNTEAFF.

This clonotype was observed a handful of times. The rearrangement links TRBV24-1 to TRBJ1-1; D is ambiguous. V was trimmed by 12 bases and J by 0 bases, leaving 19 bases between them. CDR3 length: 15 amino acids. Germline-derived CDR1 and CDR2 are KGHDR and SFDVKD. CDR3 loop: CACTPHRRLNTEAFF. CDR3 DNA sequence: TGTGCCTGCACTCCCCACCGACGCTTGAACACTGAAGCTTTCTTT.

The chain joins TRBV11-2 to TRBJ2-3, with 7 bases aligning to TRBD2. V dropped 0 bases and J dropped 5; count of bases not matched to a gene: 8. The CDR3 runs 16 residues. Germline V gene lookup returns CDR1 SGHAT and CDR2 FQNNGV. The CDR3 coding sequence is TGTGCCAGCAGCTTAGATGGTGGGAGGGTCGGAGATACGCAGTATTTT. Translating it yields CASSLDGGRVGDTQYF.

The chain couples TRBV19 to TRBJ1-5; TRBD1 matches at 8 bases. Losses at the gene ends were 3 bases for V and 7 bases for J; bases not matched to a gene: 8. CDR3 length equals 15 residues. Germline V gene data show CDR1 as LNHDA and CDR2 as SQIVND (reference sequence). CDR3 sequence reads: CASSIGDRPRQPQHF. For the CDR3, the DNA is TGTGCCAGTAGTATTGGGGACAGGCCTCGCCAGCCCCAGCATTTT. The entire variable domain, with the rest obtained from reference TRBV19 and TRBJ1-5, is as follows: DGGITQSPKYLFRKEGQNVTLSCEQNLNHDAMYWYRQDPGQGLRLIYYSQIVNDFQKGDIAEGYSVSREKKESFPLTVTSAQKNPTAFYLCASSIGDRPRQPQHFGDGTRLSIL.

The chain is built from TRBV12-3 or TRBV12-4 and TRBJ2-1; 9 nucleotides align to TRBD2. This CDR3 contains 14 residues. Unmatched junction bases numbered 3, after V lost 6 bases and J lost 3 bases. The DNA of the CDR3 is TGTGCCAGCAGAGCGGGGGGAGGCTACAATGAGCAGTTCTTC. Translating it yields CASRAGGGYNEQFF.

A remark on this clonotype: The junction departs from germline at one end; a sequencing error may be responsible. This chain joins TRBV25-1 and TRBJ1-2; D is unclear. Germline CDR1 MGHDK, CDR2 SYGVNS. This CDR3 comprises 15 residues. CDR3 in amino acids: CTSSATGKPGYGYTF. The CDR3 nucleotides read TGTACCAGCAGCGCGACCGGGAAGCCTGGCTATGGCTACACCTTC.

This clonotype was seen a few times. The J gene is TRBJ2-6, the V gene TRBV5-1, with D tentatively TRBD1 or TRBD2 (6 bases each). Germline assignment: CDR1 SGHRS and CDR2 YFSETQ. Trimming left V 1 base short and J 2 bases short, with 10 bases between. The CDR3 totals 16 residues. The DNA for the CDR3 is TGCGCCAGCAGCTTGTCAGGGGAGGCTGGGGCCAACGTCCTGACTTTC. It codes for CASSLSGEAGANVLTF.

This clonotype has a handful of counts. The CDR3 reads CASSQSVGEETQYF. In DNA, the CDR3 is TGTGCCAGCAGCCAATCCGTGGGGGAAGAGACCCAGTACTTC. The V gene is TRBV4-2, the J gene TRBJ2-5; the D gene could be TRBD1 or TRBD2 (5 bases each). The germline V gene has CDR1 LGHNA and CDR2 YNFKEQ. The CDR3 sequence is 14 residues long. V was cut by 2 bases and J by 3 bases, with 10 bases left in between.

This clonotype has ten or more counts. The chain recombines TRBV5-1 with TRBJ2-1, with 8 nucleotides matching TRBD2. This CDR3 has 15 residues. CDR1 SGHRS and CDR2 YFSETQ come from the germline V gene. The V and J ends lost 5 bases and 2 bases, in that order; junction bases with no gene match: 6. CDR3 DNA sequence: TGCGCCAGCAGAGCTAATAGCGGGACCTACAATGAGCAGTTCTTC. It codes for CASRANSGTYNEQFF.

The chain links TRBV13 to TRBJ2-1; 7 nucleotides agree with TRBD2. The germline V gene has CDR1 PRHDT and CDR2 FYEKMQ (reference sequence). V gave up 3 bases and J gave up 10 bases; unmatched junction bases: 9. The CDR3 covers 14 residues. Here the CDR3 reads CASSLTTSPREQFF. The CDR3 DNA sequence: TGTGCCAGCAGCTTGACGACTAGCCCACGGGAGCAGTTCTTC. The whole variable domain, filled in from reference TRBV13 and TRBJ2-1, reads AAGVIQSPRHLIKEKRETATLKCYPIPRHDTVYWYQQGPGQDPQFLISFYEKMQSDKGSIPDRFSAQQFSDYHSELNMSSLELGDSALYFCASSLTTSPREQFFGPGTRLTVL.

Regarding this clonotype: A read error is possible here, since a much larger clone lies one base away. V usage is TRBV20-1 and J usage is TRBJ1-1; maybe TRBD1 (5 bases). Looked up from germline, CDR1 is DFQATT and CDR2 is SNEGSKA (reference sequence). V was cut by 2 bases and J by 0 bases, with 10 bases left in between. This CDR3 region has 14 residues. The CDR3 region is CSARNGHLNTEAFF. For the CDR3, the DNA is TGCAGTGCTAGAAACGGACACTTGAACACTGAAGCTTTCTTT.

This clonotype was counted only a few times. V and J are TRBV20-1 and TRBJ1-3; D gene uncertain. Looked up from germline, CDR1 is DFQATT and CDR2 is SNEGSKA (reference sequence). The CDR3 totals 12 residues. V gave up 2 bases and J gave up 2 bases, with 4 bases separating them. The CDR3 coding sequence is TGCAGTGCTAGAAGCACTGGAAACACCATATATTTT. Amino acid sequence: CSARSTGNTIYF.

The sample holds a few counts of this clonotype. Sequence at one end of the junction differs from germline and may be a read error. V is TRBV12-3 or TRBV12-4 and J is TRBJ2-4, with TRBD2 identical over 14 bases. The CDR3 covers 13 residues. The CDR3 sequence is CASSFGLAGGENF. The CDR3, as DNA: TGTGCCAGCAGTTTTGGACTAGCGGGAGGAGAGAACTTC.

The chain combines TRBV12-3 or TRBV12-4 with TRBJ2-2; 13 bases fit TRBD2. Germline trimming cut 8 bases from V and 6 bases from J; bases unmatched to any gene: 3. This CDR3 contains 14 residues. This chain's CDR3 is CASSGLAGPGELFF. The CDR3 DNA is TGTGCCAGCTCGGGACTAGCGGGGCCCGGGGAGCTGTTTTTT.

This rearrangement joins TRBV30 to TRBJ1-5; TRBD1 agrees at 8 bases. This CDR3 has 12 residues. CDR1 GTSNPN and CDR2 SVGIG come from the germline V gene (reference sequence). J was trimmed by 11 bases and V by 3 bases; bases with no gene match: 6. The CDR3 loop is CAWSQGAWTQHF. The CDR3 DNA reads TGTGCCTGGAGCCAGGGGGCATGGACCCAGCATTTT.